The clone carrying this TCR beta chain was seen ten or more times. Its target is unknown. The data stem from a study of blood T cells in healthy people across ages. General study results and limits: No one knew whether donors had CMV, which possibly confounded expanded clonotype changes. Higher diversity, along with more naive CD4+ cells, distinguished long-lived donors from aged donors.

It was with a sample-barcoded 5' primer and a J-beta primer mix that a second PCR of roughly 7 to 12 cycles was run. There were at least 3 million CDR3-containing paired-end reads obtained from each sample. TCRdb re-called the 5' RACE reads through MiXCR, storing one row per CDR3 protein. Of some 1.5 million distinct CDR3 sequences listed, 28% were seen once; the top ten hold 7% to 9%. CDR3 length: 14 amino acids. Germline values: CDR1 MNHEY, CDR2 SMNVEV (reference sequence). Trimming pared 6 bases from V and 3 bases from J, leaving 15 bases between. The sequence was collected from a woman aged 25-40 years in good health. Specimen: blood. The rearrangement links TRBV27 to TRBJ2-7; tentative D call: TRBD2 (7 bases). The CDR3 sequence: CASRGQGGGYEQYF. The CDR3 coding sequence is TGTGCCAGCAGGGGTCAGGGAGGGGGCTACGAGCAGTACTTC.